This T cell receptor beta chain was found in a study of blood T cell repertoires in COVID-19. Assignment of participants to cohorts was predicated upon participant-reported clinical history. Methods used by the authors: Counts of nucleated cells, estimated from reference gene primer amplification, were obtained. Generated by immunoSEQ multiplex PCR, the TCRdb table keeps only in-frame clones and is missing some. D and trimming come from the DNA, and the V and J calls and clone size come from that table. The table lists around 300,000 clones, around 91% of them singletons, with around 2% in the top ten. V gave up 0 bases and J gave up 3 bases, with 15 bases separating them. The CDR3 sequence is 16 residues long. The germline V gene has CDR1 SGHRS and CDR2 YFSETQ.

The chain uses TRBV5-1 and TRBJ1-2; TRBD1 is a possible D gene (5 bases). Sequencing was done on a sample of PBMCs or T cells enriched from blood (not recorded which). The TCR sequence derives from a woman under 30 who had recovered from COVID-19. CDR3 in amino acids: CASSLGTQGWYYGYTF. In DNA form, the CDR3 reads TGCGCCAGCAGCTTGGGGACCCAGGGTTGGTACTATGGCTACACCTTC.